The 22 T cell receptor beta chains listed next were all sequenced from one sample in a study of T cell responses to AZD1222 COVID-19 vaccine (dated by TCRdb to the early 2020s). Library creation used the immunoSEQ multiplex PCR assay. TCRdb carries this immuneACCESS record with in-frame sequences only. Its versions omit some clonotypes, under half of them owing to an unresolved V gene in the studies checked, with the rest unexplained. Recorded for this sample are more than 80,000 clones; about 90% of them occurred a single time. The top ten constitute around a tenth of the sample. Reading the label with the study, this specimen's time point is: baseline before first vaccination. The treatment or condition label for this specimen denotes: meningococcal conjugate vaccine given as trial control. The material was peripheral blood, obtained on day 0 of MenACWY control vaccination. The receptor set was obtained from an adult in good health.

The V call is TRBV30, the J call TRBJ1-6, with D hard to call. The V end lost 2 bases, the J end lost 10 bases, and 12 bases lay between the germline ends. The germline gives CDR1 GTSNPN, CDR2 SVGIG (reference sequence). This CDR3 comprises 13 residues. CDR3: CAWSPRPRSPLHF. CDR3 coding DNA: TGTGCCTGGAGTCCCCGCCCGCGATCACCCCTCCACTTT.

The chain combines TRBV2 with TRBJ1-4; the D is unclear. With 2 bases removed from V and 3 bases from J, the gap between germline ends came to 7 bases. Germline loops: CDR1 SNHLY, CDR2 FYNNEI. This CDR3 comprises 14 residues. The CDR3 sequence is CASSERTANEKLFF. CDR3 DNA sequence: TGTGCCAGCAGTGAAAGGACCGCTAATGAAAAACTGTTTTTT.

The chain links TRBV2 to TRBJ1-1; D ambiguous. Germline assignment: CDR1 SNHLY and CDR2 FYNNEI. CDR3 size: 13 residues. V lost 9 bases to trimming and J lost 0 bases, with 11 bases between them. The CDR3 DNA reads as TGTGCCAGTTCCGACGGCTTGAACACTGAAGCTTTCTTT. Translation gives CASSDGLNTEAFF.

This rearrangement joins TRBV6-4 to TRBJ1-5; D possibly corresponds to TRBD1 (6 bases). The ends were cut back, 0 bases at V and 2 bases at J, with 8 bases in the middle. The length of the CDR3 is 15 residues. Germline assignment: CDR1 MRHNA and CDR2 SNTAGT. CDR3 DNA sequence: TGTGCCAGCAGTGACTCGTCAGGGGGCAATCAGCCCCAGCATTTT. Protein product: CASSDSSGGNQPQHF.

This clone was detected only once. This sample also contains other DNA sequences that code for the same CDR3. CDR3 nucleotides: TGTGCCAGCAGCTTGGCAGCGAACACTGAAGCTTTCTTT. Translated: CASSLAANTEAFF. The V gene is TRBV7-2, the J gene TRBJ1-1; no firm D call. CDR3 length equals 13 residues. V was shortened by 3 bases and J by 1 base, with 6 bases between the two germline ends. Germline values: CDR1 SGHTA, CDR2 FQGNSA.

V is TRBV19 and J is TRBJ1-5; no reliable D call. V lost 3 bases to trimming and J lost 4 bases, with 10 bases between them. The CDR3 spans 14 residues. CDR1 and CDR2 (germline): LNHDA, SQIVND (reference sequence). The CDR3 bases are TGTGCCAGTAGTATCAAGGCCGAAAATCAGCCCCAGCATTTT. This gives the protein CASSIKAENQPQHF.

This chain joins TRBV6-5 and TRBJ1-2; 7 bases map to TRBD1. This CDR3 contains 15 residues. Germline trimming cut 0 bases from V and 4 bases from J; bases unmatched to any gene: 5. Germline-derived CDR1 and CDR2 are MNHEY and SVGAGI. CDR3 region: CASSYSAGGTYGYTF. CDR3 nucleotide sequence: TGTGCCAGCAGTTACTCGGCAGGGGGGACCTATGGCTACACCTTC.

This sequence joins TRBV10-1 and TRBJ1-2; possibly TRBD1 for D (6 bases). CDR1 WNHNN and CDR2 SYGVQD come from the germline V gene (reference sequence). V was shortened by 1 base and J by 4 bases, with 25 bases between the two germline ends. The CDR3 has 19 residues. The CDR3 sequence: CASSEFLPGVGFPSYGYTF. The CDR3 DNA is TGCGCCAGCAGTGAGTTTCTTCCAGGGGTCGGATTTCCGAGCTATGGCTACACCTTC.

The genes are TRBV7-9 and TRBJ1-2; possibly TRBD1 for D (5 bases). CDR1 SEHNR and CDR2 FQNEAQ come from the germline V gene (reference sequence). The CDR3 sequence is 13 residues long. With 1 base removed from V and 6 bases from J, the gap between germline ends came to 9 bases. CDR3: CASSLEQENGYTF. The CDR3 nucleotides read TGTGCCAGCAGCTTAGAACAGGAAAATGGCTACACCTTC.

The rearrangement uses TRBV11-2 and TRBJ2-7, with D tentatively TRBD1 or TRBD2 (6 bases each). Germline V gene sequence: CDR1 SGHAT, CDR2 FQNNGV. Trimming took 5 bases from V and 0 from J, leaving 17 bases between them. The CDR3 spans 16 residues. CDR3 amino acids: CASSSGGGGNSYEQYF. CDR3 DNA sequence: TGTGCCAGCAGCAGCGGAGGAGGGGGGAACTCCTACGAGCAGTACTTC.

The rearrangement joins TRBV21-1 to TRBJ2-3. TRBV21-1 is marked as a pseudogene. The CDR3 loop spans 14 amino acids. The CDR3 reads CASIMDRRLDTQYF. CDR3 in DNA: TGTGCCAGCATCATGGACCGTAGGTTAGATACGCAGTATTTT.

This rearrangement joins TRBV7-9 to TRBJ1-1; 12 nucleotides align to TRBD1. Losses at the gene ends were 2 bases for V and 5 bases for J; bases not matched to a gene: 9. The CDR3 runs 17 residues. Per the germline V gene, CDR1 is SEHNR and CDR2 is FQNEAQ (reference sequence). The CDR3 loop is CASSLSWDRGRRTEAFF. The CDR3 coding sequence is TGTGCCAGCAGCTTATCTTGGGACAGGGGGCGGCGGACTGAAGCTTTCTTT.

The V gene is TRBV7-2, the J gene TRBJ2-5; 11 bases align to TRBD2. The CDR3 consists of 16 residues. With V trimmed by 2 bases and J by 7 bases, 9 bases remained unmatched. Germline CDR1 reads SGHTA; CDR2 reads FQGNSA. In DNA form, the CDR3 reads TGTGCCAGCAGCTTATCGCTAGCGGGGGGCCCCGGGACCCAGTACTTC. Amino acids: CASSLSLAGGPGTQYF.

The chain employs TRBV7-2 and TRBJ1-2; D unclear. This CDR3 has 15 amino acids. CDR1 SGHTA and CDR2 FQGNSA come from the germline V gene. V was pared by 5 bases and J by 0 bases, with 13 bases between. This CDR3 reads CASSAGVTANYGYTF. The CDR3 region has the DNA TGTGCCAGCAGCGCGGGAGTAACAGCTAACTATGGCTACACCTTC. Using reference TRBV7-2 and TRBJ1-2 for the parts outside the CDR3, the full variable domain is GAGVSQSPSNKVTEKGKDVELRCDPISGHTALYWYRQSLGQGLEFLIYFQGNSAPDKSGLPSDRFSAERTGGSVSTLTIQRTQQEDSAVYLCASSAGVTANYGYTFGSGTRLTVV.

The chain joins TRBV7-9 to TRBJ2-5, with D possibly being TRBD1 (6 bases). V shed 0 bases and J shed 1 base, with 9 bases lying between them. Per germline, CDR1 SEHNR and CDR2 FQNEAQ (reference sequence). The CDR3 is made up of 15 amino acids. The CDR3 is CASSLAGAPQETQYF. CDR3 DNA: TGTGCCAGCAGCTTAGCGGGGGCCCCCCAAGAGACCCAGTACTTC.

This chain links TRBV2 with TRBJ2-1; possible D gene TRBD2, 5 bases. This CDR3 is 15 amino acids long. Per the germline V gene, CDR1 is SNHLY and CDR2 is FYNNEI. V was clipped by 4 bases and J by 5 bases, with 15 bases between them. For the CDR3, the DNA is TGTGCCAGCAGTGGGCCCCGGGAAGGCGACAATGAGCAGTTCTTC. Protein product: CASSGPREGDNEQFF.

This sequence joins TRBV7-9 and TRBJ1-1; perhaps TRBD1 as D (5 bases). The CDR3 sequence is 15 residues long. Per the germline V gene, CDR1 is SEHNR and CDR2 is FQNEAQ (reference sequence). V lost 0 bases and J 5 bases, leaving 13 bases between the germline ends. The CDR3 DNA sequence: TGTGCCAGCAGCTTAGCGAGGGGATCGGGAACTGAAGCTTTCTTT. Protein: CASSLARGSGTEAFF.

The table lists this clone with a count of one. The junction does not match germline at one end; this may be a read error. V gene TRBV14 combines with J gene TRBJ2-1, with 8 bases identical to TRBD1. This CDR3 is 15 amino acids long. Germline lookup yields CDR1 SGHDN and CDR2 FVKESK. This chain's CDR3 is CASSQEGFWGTGLIF. The CDR3 DNA follows: TGTGCCAGCAGCCAAGAGGGGTTTTGGGGGACAGGTCTTATCTTC.

This clone was recorded once. The V and J genes are TRBV19 and TRBJ1-4, with 9 bases fitting TRBD1. V was clipped by 5 bases and J by 8 bases; unmatched bases: 12. Per germline, CDR1 LNHDA and CDR2 SQIVND (reference sequence). This CDR3 has 16 residues. The CDR3 loop is CASSASGGQGREKLFF. In nucleotides, the CDR3 is TGTGCCAGTAGTGCGTCCGGGGGACAGGGACGCGAAAAACTGTTTTTT.

This clone occurred once. This CDR3 reads CASSLVTEAFF. For the CDR3, the DNA is TGTGCCAGCAGCTTAGTCACTGAAGCTTTCTTT. J is TRBJ1-1 and V is TRBV7-8; no clear D gene. CDR3 length equals 11 residues. Germline assignment: CDR1 SGHVS and CDR2 FQNEAQ. Trimming took 1 base from V and 4 from J, leaving 1 base between them.

This chain uses TRBV5-4 with TRBJ2-7, with 9 bases aligning to TRBD1. CDR3 size: 13 residues. Germline assignment: CDR1 SGHNT and CDR2 YYREEE (reference sequence). Unmatched junction bases numbered 6, after V lost 7 bases and J lost 4 bases. DNA for the CDR3: TGTGCCAGCGAACGACAGGGGGTATACGAGCAGTACTTC. It is translated as CASERQGVYEQYF.

The chain employs TRBV9 and TRBJ2-1, with D tentatively TRBD2 (6 bases). The CDR3 is 15 amino acids. Trimming removed 4 bases at V and 0 bases at J, with 11 bases between. Germline CDR1 SGDLS, CDR2 YYNGEE. Here the CDR3 reads CASSPQGGSYNEQFF. CDR3 sequence (DNA): TGTGCCAGCAGCCCCCAGGGAGGCTCCTACAATGAGCAGTTCTTC.